One T cell receptor beta chain is described in this entry. The use of genomic DNA as template underpinned the TCR beta VDJ and CDR3 profiling. Via MiXCR, TCRdb re-called the reads, giving one row per CDR3 protein. The sample has hundreds of thousands of distinct CDR3 sequences, 55% to 75% seen once; the top ten hold under 5%. This sample is part of a study of CD8+CD57+ T cells in acquired aplastic anemia. Per the germline V gene, CDR1 is LNHNV and CDR2 is YYDKDF (reference sequence). V shed 0 bases and J 3 bases; nucleotides not matched to a gene: 4. The CDR3 is 16 amino acids. The receptor's source is a human donor in good health, serving as a control. This rearrangement joins TRBV15 to TRBJ2-1; 8 bases match TRBD2. Material: sorted CD4+, CD8+, or CD8+CD57+ T cells (not recorded which) from PBMCs. The CDR3 protein is CATSRESGGHYNEQFF. In DNA form, the CDR3 reads TGTGCCACCAGCAGAGAGAGCGGGGGCCACTACAATGAGCAGTTCTTC.